The 4 T cell receptor beta chains given below trace back to one sample, sequenced in a study of cytomegalovirus exposure and HLA in healthy donors. With 60 Vbeta and 13 Jbeta primers, the PCR was carried out. Sequencing was performed with immunoSEQ multiplex PCR; in TCRdb, only in-frame clones are kept and a portion is missing. This table has about 200,000 clones, over 75% appearing once. The material sequenced was PBMCs. These receptors originate from a girl aged 2 to 10 in good health and CMV-seronegative.

The chain employs TRBV7-8 and TRBJ1-1, with D possibly matching TRBD1 (5 bases). The CDR3 consists of 14 residues. Trimming removed 1 base from V and 7 bases from J, with 13 bases in between. Germline CDR1 is SGHVS and CDR2 is FQNEAQ. The CDR3 DNA reads TGTGCCAGCAGCTTAGAGGTTCGGGGGGGTGAAGCTTTCTTT. It is translated as CASSLEVRGGEAFF.

In its sample, this clone was seen a few times. The chain is built from TRBV7-9 and TRBJ2-3; D not resolved. CDR1 and CDR2 from the germline V gene are SEHNR and FQNEAQ (reference sequence). The CDR3 totals 13 residues. V lost 6 bases and J lost 0, with 7 bases in between. In DNA, the CDR3 is TGTGCCAGCAGACCGACTAGCACAGATACGCAGTATTTT. Translation: CASRPTSTDTQYF.

CDR3 nucleotides: TGTGCCAGCAGCCCAGGATCCAGCGAGCAGTACTTC. This sequence encodes CASSPGSSEQYF. The chain combines TRBV5-4 with TRBJ2-7; the D is unclear. Per germline, CDR1 SGHNT and CDR2 YYREEE (reference sequence). There are 12 residues in the CDR3. The ends were cut back, 4 bases at V and 6 bases at J, with 11 bases in the middle. Combining the CDR3 with reference TRBV5-4 and TRBJ2-7 gives the whole variable domain ETGVTQSPTHLIKTRGQQVTLRCSSQSGHNTVSWYQQALGQGPQFIFQYYREEENGRGNFPPRFSGLQFPNYSSELNVNALELDDSALYLCASSPGSSEQYFGPGTRLTVT.

The rearrangement joins TRBV10-3 to TRBJ1-3; D is ambiguous. CDR1 is ENHRY and CDR2 is SYGVKD in the germline V gene. The CDR3 is made up of 14 amino acids. With 6 bases removed from V and 0 bases from J, the gap between germline ends came to 9 bases. The chain's CDR3 is CAISGIGSGNTIYF. CDR3 nucleotides: TGTGCCATCAGCGGGATTGGCTCTGGAAACACCATATATTTT.